This T cell receptor beta chain came from a study of blood T cells in healthy people across ages (dated by TCRdb to between 2014 and 2017). With regard to the full study: In model experiments, template switching captured roughly one uniquely barcoded TCR beta cDNA molecule for every two T cells. Age-related changes in TCR beta repertoire diversity were measured in the study by deep sequencing normalized with unique cDNA molecular identifiers. Donors were grouped into four age groups: young (average roughly 15 years), middle-aged (less than 40), aged (over 55) and long-lived (about 89). To avoid experimental bias, donors of different ages were randomly spread across the sequencing lanes. The study analyzed two additional independent replicas of 1 million unique cDNA reads from the same blood draw for two donors, one aged 18 to 29 and one aged 80 or older.

Donors were a few dozen systemically healthy Caucasian individuals from Russia aged 6 to 90 years. Each donor gave around 9.9 milliliters of peripheral blood, collected into EDTA-treated Vacutainer tubes. Ficoll-Paque density-gradient centrifugation was used to isolate PBMCs, with at least 6 million per sample. Trizol reagent was used to extract total RNA from PBMCs, with at least 5.5 micrograms per sample. For every donor, an aliquot of PBMCs went through flow cytometry to measure the percentages of naive CD45RAhigh/CD27high T cells. The library was generated by 5' RACE. Sequencing took place on an Illumina HiSeq 2500. The second PCR ran for about 6 to 12 cycles and used a J-beta primer mix along with a sample-barcoded 5' primer. Each TCR beta cDNA molecule received a unique molecular identifier from a template-switch 5' adaptor carrying 12 random nucleotides. Each sample yielded at least 3 million CDR3-containing paired-end reads. All of the RNA was converted into first-strand cDNA using the Mint cDNA synthesis kit, with a TRBC-specific oligonucleotide serving as the primer. After uracil-DNA glycosylase treatment, a first 18-cycle PCR used universal primers M1SS and BC2_uni_R on all cDNA. As for the original processing: Each sample was normalized by randomly selecting 1 million high-quality reads, each carrying a distinct molecular identifier. Reads sharing molecular identifiers were discarded rather than binned into consensus sequences. CDR3 identification, clonotype clustering and error correction used MiTCR with a Q25 quality threshold and the strictest error-elimination algorithm. Lower-bound total TCR beta diversity was estimated with a nonparametric unseen species model using Euler transformation. The public reads were reprocessed in TCRdb via fastp at Q25 and MiXCR, keeping in-frame beta chains. Rows with one shared CDR3 protein collapse into an entry with the most common genes and DNA. The V and J calls were not made by the authors but by TCRdb's processing. This sample has some 1.6 million distinct CDR3 sequences in its table, and about 35% of those were observed once. The ten largest clones capture about 11% of the sample.

Comments on this clonotype: No cognate antigen has been identified for it. Base qualities are not at hand, and no much larger clone is one base apart.

Trimming at the junction amounts to 5 bases on V and 0 bases on J, and the germline ends lie 11 bases apart. The CDR3 sequence holds 13 residues, the cysteine and phenylalanine included. The DNA shown is the 39-base CDR3, in frame from base 1. The germline V gene yields SQVTM for CDR1 and ANQGSEA for CDR2. Results and caveats for the whole study, not just this receptor: There was a strong correlation between observed TCR beta diversity and the percentage of naive T cells measured by flow cytometry. Estimates of total diversity based on one million sequenced T cells were regarded as lower bounds and as underestimates. Observed TCR beta diversity per million T cells fell roughly linearly with age, and a significant reduction was already apparent by age approximately 40. Because the CMV infection status of the donors was unknown, age-related changes in expanded clonotypes may potentially have been confounded. Compared with the aged group, more naive CD4+ T cells, fewer expanded clones and increased TCR diversity were shown by the long-lived group, suggesting age selection. Because profiling used bulk unsorted PBMCs, naive and antigen-experienced compartments could not be compared conclusively.

Material: blood. This TCR was sampled from a woman in her twenties or thirties in good health. The sequence is built from TRBV29-1 and TRBJ2-7; tentative D gene TRBD2, with 6 bases matching. The nucleotide sequence is given as TGCAGCGTTCGTGGGAGGTTCTCCTACGAGCAGTACTTC. This sequence encodes CSVRGRFSYEQYF.